A single count supports the clone carrying this TCR beta chain. The antigen remains unidentified. The V end was cut by 7 bases, the J end by 15 bases, with 19 bases between. The CDR3 spans 12 residues. CDR1 is MNHNY, CDR2 SVGAGI, per germline (reference sequence). These data originate in a study of STAT3 mutations in large granular lymphocyte leukemia. Background on the study: Canonical activating STAT3 mutations were detected in roughly half of the longitudinally sequenced T-LGLL patients. The study's findings and limits: Every T-LGLL patient had at least one immunodominant TCRbeta clonotype. All newly emerging clones after therapy were STAT3 wild type.

About 40,000 productive templates were obtained per sample on average. The method was immunoSEQ multiplex PCR; TCRdb's version includes in-frame clones alone and lacks a portion of them. This sample yields 5,500 to 7,500 clones, of which about 35% are seen a single time; about 18% belongs to the top ten. The chain joins TRBV6-6 to TRBJ2-1, with D perhaps matching TRBD1 or TRBD2 (6 bases each). This TCR derives from a woman aged 35 to 49 with T-cell large granular lymphocyte leukemia. Some clones in this sample may be carry-over from other donors' samples. The sample was peripheral blood mononuclear cells. CDR3 in amino acids: CASTGGPRVWFF. The DNA of the CDR3 is TGTGCCAGCACCGGGGGCCCGCGAGTCTGGTTCTTC.